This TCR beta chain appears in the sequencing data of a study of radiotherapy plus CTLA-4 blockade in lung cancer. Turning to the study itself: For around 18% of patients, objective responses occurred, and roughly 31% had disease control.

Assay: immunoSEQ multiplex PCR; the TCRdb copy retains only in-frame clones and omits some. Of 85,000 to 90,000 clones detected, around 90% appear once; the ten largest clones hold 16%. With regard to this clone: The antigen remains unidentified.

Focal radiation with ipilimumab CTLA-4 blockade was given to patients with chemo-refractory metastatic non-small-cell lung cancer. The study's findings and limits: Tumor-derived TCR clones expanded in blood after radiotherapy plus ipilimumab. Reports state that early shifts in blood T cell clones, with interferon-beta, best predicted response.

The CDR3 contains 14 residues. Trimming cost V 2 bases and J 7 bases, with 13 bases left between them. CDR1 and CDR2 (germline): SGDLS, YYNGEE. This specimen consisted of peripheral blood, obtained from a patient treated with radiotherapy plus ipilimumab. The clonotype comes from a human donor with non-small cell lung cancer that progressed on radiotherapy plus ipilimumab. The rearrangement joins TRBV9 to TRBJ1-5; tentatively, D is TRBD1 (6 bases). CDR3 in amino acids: CASSVGQGSQPQHF. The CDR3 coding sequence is TGTGCCAGCAGCGTGGGACAAGGGTCGCAGCCCCAGCATTTT.